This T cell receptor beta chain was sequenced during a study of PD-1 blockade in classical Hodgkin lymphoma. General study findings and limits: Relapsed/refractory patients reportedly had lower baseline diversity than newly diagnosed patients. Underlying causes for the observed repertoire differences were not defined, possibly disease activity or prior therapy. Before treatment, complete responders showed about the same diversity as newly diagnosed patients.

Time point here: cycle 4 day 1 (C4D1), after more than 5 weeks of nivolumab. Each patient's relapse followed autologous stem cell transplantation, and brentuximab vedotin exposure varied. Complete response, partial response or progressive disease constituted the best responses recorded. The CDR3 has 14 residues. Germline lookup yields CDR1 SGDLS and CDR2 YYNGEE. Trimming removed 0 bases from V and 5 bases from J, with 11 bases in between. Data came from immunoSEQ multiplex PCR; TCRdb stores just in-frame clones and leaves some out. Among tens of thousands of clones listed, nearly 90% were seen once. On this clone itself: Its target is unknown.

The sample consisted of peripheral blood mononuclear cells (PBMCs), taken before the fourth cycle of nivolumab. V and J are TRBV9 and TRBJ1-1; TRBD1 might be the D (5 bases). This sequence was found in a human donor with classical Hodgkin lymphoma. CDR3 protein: CASSVEGSQTEAFF. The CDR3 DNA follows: TGTGCCAGCAGCGTAGAGGGGAGTCAGACTGAAGCTTTCTTT.